The rows below give T cell receptor beta chains drawn from one sample of a study of sequential checkpoint blockade in melanoma. TCRdb's table, derived via immunoSEQ multiplex PCR, lists solely in-frame clones and lacks some. The sample contains tens of thousands of clones, 65% to 90% of which appear only once. The specimen comprised CD8+ T cells sorted from blood (inferred from file names), sampled from a patient given nivolumab and ipilimumab in sequence. The source of these receptors is a human donor with melanoma. Each CDR3 is given with its conserved first and last residue. Each record gives: J gene, V gene, D gene, clone size, CDR3 DNA, CDR3 protein. The D gene is left open where the match is weak. The size of a clone is reported for some rows only, either as once, few or many, or as a class for expanded clones.

J gene: TRBJ1-3
V gene: TRBV7-9
D gene: TRBD1
clone size: NA
CDR3 DNA: TGTGCCAGCAGCTTAGCGCCGGGACAGGACTCTTCCGAGGGAAACACCATATATTTT
CDR3 protein: CASSLAPGQDSSEGNTIYF

J gene: TRBJ2-3
V gene: TRBV4-1
D gene: NA
clone size: NA
CDR3 DNA: TGCGCCAGCAGCCACCCAACCCTACTAGGAGATACGCAGTATTTT
CDR3 protein: CASSHPTLLGDTQYF

J gene: TRBJ1-2
V gene: TRBV27
D gene: TRBD1
clone size: NA
CDR3 DNA: TGTGCCAGCAGTTTCCACCGGGACAGGAGCTATGGCTACACCTTC
CDR3 protein: CASSFHRDRSYGYTF

J gene: TRBJ2-7
V gene: TRBV7-9
D gene: NA
clone size: NA
CDR3 DNA: TGTGCCAGCAGCCCCGGGATGCCCTACGAGCAGCACTTC
CDR3 protein: CASSPGMPYEQHF

J gene: TRBJ2-3
V gene: TRBV28
D gene: TRBD2
clone size: NA
CDR3 DNA: TGTGCCAGCAGTTCGTCGGGACTAGCGGGATCCCCTAGCACAGATACGCAGTATTTT
CDR3 protein: CASSSSGLAGSPSTDTQYF

J gene: TRBJ2-7
V gene: TRBV6-1
D gene: NA
clone size: NA
CDR3 DNA: TGTGCCAGCAGTGAGTATTACGAGCAGTACTTC
CDR3 protein: CASSEYYEQYF

J gene: TRBJ2-1
V gene: TRBV19
D gene: TRBD2
clone size: once
CDR3 DNA: TGTGCCAGTAGTAGAAGACTAGCGGCCCTAGAGCAGTTCTTC
CDR3 protein: CASSRRLAALEQFF

J gene: TRBJ2-7
V gene: TRBV6-5
D gene: NA
clone size: NA
CDR3 DNA: TGTGCCAGCAGTTACGTACAGGGTGGCGAGCAGTACTTC
CDR3 protein: CASSYVQGGEQYF

J gene: TRBJ2-3
V gene: TRBV19
D gene: TRBD1
clone size: NA
CDR3 DNA: TGTGCCAGTAGTGCCCACCGGGACAGCTGGGCAACGGATACGCAGTATTTT
CDR3 protein: CASSAHRDSWATDTQYF

J gene: TRBJ2-1
V gene: TRBV6-5
D gene: NA
clone size: NA
CDR3 DNA: TGTGCCAGCAAGAACGGACAGCGACAGTTCTTC
CDR3 protein: CASKNGQRQFF

J gene: TRBJ2-7
V gene: TRBV15
D gene: TRBD1
clone size: NA
CDR3 DNA: TGTGCCACCAGCGTAGGACAGGGGGTCTCCTACGAGCAGTACTTC
CDR3 protein: CATSVGQGVSYEQYF

J gene: TRBJ2-7
V gene: TRBV4-3
D gene: NA
clone size: NA
CDR3 DNA: TGCGCCAGCAGCCAGGGAGCGGGACAATTTTACTACGAGCAGTACTTC
CDR3 protein: CASSQGAGQFYYEQYF

J gene: TRBJ1-2
V gene: TRBV5-6
D gene: NA
clone size: NA
CDR3 DNA: TGTGCCAGCAGCTTGGGGTTTGGAGGGGCCTATGGCTACACCTTC
CDR3 protein: CASSLGFGGAYGYTF

J gene: TRBJ2-1
V gene: TRBV5-1
D gene: TRBD1
clone size: NA
CDR3 DNA: TGCGCCAGCAGCTGGGACAGGGGCGATGTGGGTGAGCAGTTCTTC
CDR3 protein: CASSWDRGDVGEQFF

J gene: TRBJ2-7
V gene: TRBV19
D gene: TRBD1
clone size: NA
CDR3 DNA: TGTGCCAGTAGTTCGACAGGGATCTACGAGCAGTACTTC
CDR3 protein: CASSSTGIYEQYF

J gene: TRBJ2-7
V gene: TRBV28
D gene: TRBD2
clone size: NA
CDR3 DNA: TGTGCCAGCAGTCCCATAAGCGGGGGAGCTTACGAGCAGTACTTC
CDR3 protein: CASSPISGGAYEQYF

J gene: TRBJ2-2
V gene: TRBV6-5
D gene: NA
clone size: NA
CDR3 DNA: TGTGCCAGCAGTTACACGGAGGACTTTATGGTCGGGGAGCTGTTTTTT
CDR3 protein: CASSYTEDFMVGELFF

J gene: TRBJ2-2
V gene: TRBV9
D gene: TRBD2
clone size: NA
CDR3 DNA: TGTGCCAGCAGCGTAGGTTCGGGGGGGCAGGTCACCGGGGAGCTGTTTTTT
CDR3 protein: CASSVGSGGQVTGELFF

J gene: TRBJ2-5
V gene: TRBV28
D gene: TRBD2
clone size: NA
CDR3 DNA: TGTGCCAGCAACTGGGGGGAGGGGGAGACCCAGTACTTC
CDR3 protein: CASNWGEGETQYF

J gene: TRBJ2-3
V gene: TRBV6-4
D gene: TRBD1
clone size: NA
CDR3 DNA: TGTGCCAGCAGCAAGGGGGCCACAGATACGCAGTATTTT
CDR3 protein: CASSKGATDTQYF

J gene: TRBJ1-1
V gene: TRBV27
D gene: NA
clone size: NA
CDR3 DNA: TGTGCCAGCAGTTTAACAGCCGTGAACACTGAAGCTTTCTTT
CDR3 protein: CASSLTAVNTEAFF

J gene: TRBJ2-7
V gene: TRBV10-3
D gene: NA
clone size: NA
CDR3 DNA: TGTGCCATCAGTGAGGAGGCGAGCGTCTACTCCTACGAGCAGTACTTC
CDR3 protein: CAISEEASVYSYEQYF

J gene: TRBJ1-1
V gene: TRBV19
D gene: NA
clone size: NA
CDR3 DNA: TGTGCCAGTAGAACCCGAAGCGGGACGGAGAACACTGAAGCTTTCTTT
CDR3 protein: CASRTRSGTENTEAFF

J gene: TRBJ1-6
V gene: TRBV6-6
D gene: NA
clone size: NA
CDR3 DNA: TGTGCCAGCAGTTCTCAGGGCAGGAGTTCACCCCTCCACTTT
CDR3 protein: CASSSQGRSSPLHF

J gene: TRBJ1-3
V gene: TRBV7-6
D gene: TRBD1
clone size: NA
CDR3 DNA: TGTGCCAGCAGCTTATGGCCCACAGGGGGCTCTGGAAACACCATATATTTT
CDR3 protein: CASSLWPTGGSGNTIYF

J gene: TRBJ2-7
V gene: TRBV5-1
D gene: TRBD1
clone size: NA
CDR3 DNA: TGCGCCAGTAACGTTGACAGGGCGGGCGAGCAGTACTTC
CDR3 protein: CASNVDRAGEQYF

J gene: TRBJ1-1
V gene: TRBV30
D gene: NA
clone size: NA
CDR3 DNA: TGTGCCTGGAATGAGGGTAACACTGAAGCTTTCTTT
CDR3 protein: CAWNEGNTEAFF

J gene: TRBJ2-5
V gene: TRBV11-3
D gene: NA
clone size: NA
CDR3 DNA: TGTGCCAGCAGCTTAAGGGGGGAGGGCGAGACCCAGTACTTC
CDR3 protein: CASSLRGEGETQYF

J gene: TRBJ2-1
V gene: TRBV11-2
D gene: NA
clone size: few
CDR3 DNA: TGTGCCAGCAGCTTAGCTAGCGAGCAGTTCTTC
CDR3 protein: CASSLASEQFF

J gene: TRBJ2-7
V gene: TRBV6-1
D gene: TRBD2
clone size: NA
CDR3 DNA: TGTGCCAGCAGGCTAGCGGGGGGGCCTCTAGGCGAGCAGTACTTC
CDR3 protein: CASRLAGGPLGEQYF

J gene: TRBJ2-7
V gene: TRBV23-1
D gene: NA
clone size: NA
CDR3 DNA: TGCGCCAGCAGTCATGTTTGCGAGGAATCCTACGAGCAGTACTTC
CDR3 protein: CASSHVCEESYEQYF

J gene: TRBJ1-5
V gene: TRBV27
D gene: NA
clone size: NA
CDR3 DNA: TGTGCCAGCAGTTTATCTGGTATTCCGGGGGGCAATCAGCCCCAGCATTTT
CDR3 protein: CASSLSGIPGGNQPQHF

J gene: TRBJ2-2
V gene: TRBV2
D gene: TRBD2
clone size: NA
CDR3 DNA: TGTGCCAGCAGAGGGACTAGCAACACCGGGGAGCTGTTTTTT
CDR3 protein: CASRGTSNTGELFF

J gene: TRBJ2-7
V gene: TRBV4-2
D gene: TRBD2
clone size: NA
CDR3 DNA: TGTGCCAGCAGCCAAGAATTAGGACTAGCGAGCTACGAGCAGTACTTC
CDR3 protein: CASSQELGLASYEQYF

J gene: TRBJ2-3
V gene: TRBV10-3
D gene: TRBD2
clone size: NA
CDR3 DNA: TGTGCCATCAGTGAAACTAGCGGGAGAGTCGCAGATACGCAGTATTTT
CDR3 protein: CAISETSGRVADTQYF

J gene: TRBJ2-2
V gene: TRBV9
D gene: TRBD2
clone size: NA
CDR3 DNA: TGTGCCAGCAGCCTTACTAGCGGGGGCCTGAACACCGGGGAGCTGTTTTTT
CDR3 protein: CASSLTSGGLNTGELFF

J gene: TRBJ2-2
V gene: TRBV19
D gene: NA
clone size: NA
CDR3 DNA: TGTGCCAGTTCTGCACCCTGGCTAGGCGGGGAGCTGTTTTTT
CDR3 protein: CASSAPWLGGELFF

J gene: TRBJ1-1
V gene: TRBV5-4
D gene: NA
clone size: NA
CDR3 DNA: TGTGCCAGCAGCTTCAGGGGTGGGCTCACTGAAGCTTTCTTT
CDR3 protein: CASSFRGGLTEAFF

J gene: TRBJ2-2
V gene: TRBV7-9
D gene: NA
clone size: NA
CDR3 DNA: TGTGCCAGCAGCTCTTGGAACACCGGGGAGCTGTTTTTT
CDR3 protein: CASSSWNTGELFF

J gene: TRBJ1-6
V gene: TRBV30
D gene: NA
clone size: NA
CDR3 DNA: TGTGCCTGGAGTGTACGGGGTAATTCACCCCTCCACTTT
CDR3 protein: CAWSVRGNSPLHF

J gene: TRBJ2-7
V gene: TRBV5-6
D gene: TRBD1
clone size: NA
CDR3 DNA: TGTGCCAGCAGCGGGACAGGGGGGTCCTACGAGCAGTACTTC
CDR3 protein: CASSGTGGSYEQYF

J gene: TRBJ2-7
V gene: TRBV28
D gene: NA
clone size: NA
CDR3 DNA: TGTGCCAGCAGTTTATTTCGGGGGTTGGGGGAGCAGTACTTC
CDR3 protein: CASSLFRGLGEQYF